These T cell receptor beta chains were read from a single sample in a study of cytomegalovirus exposure and HLA in healthy donors. Sequenced by immunoSEQ multiplex PCR; TCRdb stores in-frame clones only, minus some. Of tens of thousands of clones listed, almost 85% are singletons. Sample: PBMCs. These receptors all stem from a woman under 30 in good health and CMV-seropositive. CDR3s include the opening cysteine and the closing phenylalanine or tryptophan. D genes are given only for firm matches. Only some rows state a clone size, as once, few, many or a class for expanded clones.

>-|TRBJ1-3|-|TRBV7-3
TGTGCCAGCAGCTTACAGGGACTACCTGGAAACACCATATATTTT
CASSLQGLPGNTIYF
>-|TRBJ2-7|-|TRBV6-5
TGTGCCAGCAGTTACTCGCCCAGCTACGAGCAGTACTTC
CASSYSPSYEQYF
>-|TRBJ1-3|-|TRBV6-5
TGTGCCAGCAGTTACTTGCAGGGAGGAAACACCATATATTTT
CASSYLQGGNTIYF
>-|TRBJ1-3|-|TRBV6-5
TGTGCCAGCAGTTACTCGGGGCAGAACACCATATATTTT
CASSYSGQNTIYF
>TRBD1|TRBJ2-6|-|TRBV7-9
TGTGCCAGCACCCAGGGGTCGGGACAGGGGGCTGGGGCCAACGTCCTGACTTTC
CASTQGSGQGAGANVLTF
>TRBD2|TRBJ2-1|once|TRBV6-1
TGTGCCGGGCTAGCGGGCGAGCAGTTCTTC
CAGLAGEQFF
>TRBD2|TRBJ2-7|-|TRBV27
TGTGCCAGCAGTGTTAGGACTAGCGGGGGCTACGAGCAGTACTTC
CASSVRTSGGYEQYF
>-|TRBJ2-1|-|TRBV14
TGTGCCAGCAGCCAAGAAATAGGGGGACCCCGATACAATGAGCAGTTCTTC
CASSQEIGGPRYNEQFF
>TRBD1|TRBJ2-6|-|TRBV2
TGTGCCAGCTCCGGGACAGGGACCTCTGGGGCCAACGTCCTGACTTTC
CASSGTGTSGANVLTF
>TRBD2|TRBJ2-3|-|TRBV5-8
TGTGCCAGCAGCTTGTGGGCGGGGGGGCCCCCTTCTAGCACAGATACGCAGTATTTT
CASSLWAGGPPSSTDTQYF
>TRBD1|TRBJ1-1|-|TRBV4-1
TGCGCCAGCAGGGGACAGGCGCACACTGAAGCTTTCTTT
CASRGQAHTEAFF
>TRBD1|TRBJ2-6|-|TRBV7-6
TGTGCCAGCAGCCACCGGGACAGAGTCTCTGGGGCCAACGTCCTGACTTTC
CASSHRDRVSGANVLTF
>-|TRBJ1-4|-|TRBV6-5
TGTGCCAGCAGTTCCGTCGGGAGCGCGGGCGAAAAACTGTTTTTT
CASSSVGSAGEKLFF
>TRBD1|TRBJ1-1|-|TRBV6-5
TGTGCCAGCAGTAAGCGCGCAGGGGGCACTGAAGCTTTCTTT
CASSKRAGGTEAFF
>TRBD1|TRBJ1-2|-|TRBV4-1
TGCGCCAGCAGCCAAGGATCAAACCGGGACAGGGGCTCTGGCTACACCTTC
CASSQGSNRDRGSGYTF
>-|TRBJ2-1|-|TRBV5-1
TGCGCCAGCAGCTTGGCCCCAACTTCCCCGGTGTTCTTC
CASSLAPTSPVFF
>TRBD2|TRBJ2-2|-|TRBV28
TGTGCCAGCAGTTTAGAGCGGGCGACACCCAAGCGGGAGGTAACCGGGGAGCTGTTTTTT
CASSLERATPKREVTGELFF
>-|TRBJ2-7|-|TRBV6-1
TGTGCCAGCGGGAAGGGAGGAACCTCCGAGCAGTACTTC
CASGKGGTSEQYF
>-|TRBJ1-4|-|TRBV6-5
TGTGCCAGCAGTTACACCGAGAGGAGTAAACTGTTTTTT
CASSYTERSKLFF
>TRBD2|TRBJ2-7|few|TRBV2
TGTGCCAGCAGTGACCATGCGGGGAAGGGGACTAGGGAGCAGTACTTC
CASSDHAGKGTREQYF
>TRBD1|TRBJ1-4|-|TRBV9
TGTGCCAGCAGCGTGACAGGGACGGATGAAAAACTGTTTTTT
CASSVTGTDEKLFF
>TRBD1|TRBJ2-2|few|TRBV7-9
TGTGCCAGCAGACGAGGGACAGGGGGCCGGCGGGAATCATCCGGGGAGCTGTTTTTT
CASRRGTGGRRESSGELFF
>TRBD2|TRBJ2-1|once|TRBV30
TGTGCCTGGGCTAGCGGGAGCTTCTACAATGAGCAGTTCTTC
CAWASGSFYNEQFF
>-|TRBJ1-6|-|TRBV4-1
TGCGCCAGCAGCCACGCGCCGTGGGGGCAGGGGCTTTCACCCCTCCACTTT
CASSHAPWGQGLSPLHF
>TRBD2|TRBJ2-1|-|TRBV19
TGTGCCAGTAGTATACCCAGGACTAGCGGGGGGCTTAACAATGAGCAGTTCTTC
CASSIPRTSGGLNNEQFF
>TRBD1|TRBJ1-2|-|TRBV7-9
TGTGCCAGCAGCCGGACAGGTGGTGGCTACACCTTC
CASSRTGGGYTF
>TRBD1|TRBJ1-1|-|TRBV6-6
TGTGCCAGTCGGGGACAGGGCGGAGGTACTGAAGCTTTCTTT
CASRGQGGGTEAFF
>-|TRBJ2-3|-|TRBV10-3
TGTGCCATCAGCTTAGGGGTCGTGTGGCCAGATACGCAGTATTTT
CAISLGVVWPDTQYF
>TRBD2|TRBJ2-1|-|TRBV6-5
TGTGCCAGCACCCAGGGACTACGAGACAATGAGCAGTTCTTC
CASTQGLRDNEQFF
>TRBD1|TRBJ1-2|-|TRBV6-5
TGTGCCAGCAGTTACACGCGACAGGGGGCACGGGGCTACACCTTC
CASSYTRQGARGYTF
>-|TRBJ2-1|-|TRBV7-9
TGTGCCAGCAGCCGACTAGTAAATGAGCAGTTCTTC
CASSRLVNEQFF
>-|TRBJ2-3|-|TRBV29-1
TGCAGCGTTGACGCCCCCACAAACACAGATACGCAGTATTTT
CSVDAPTNTDTQYF
>-|TRBJ1-2|-|TRBV9
TGTGCCAGCAGCGTCGACAGGTATACGGCCGGCTACACCTTC
CASSVDRYTAGYTF
>TRBD2|TRBJ2-1|-|TRBV30
TGTGCCTGGAGTGTACAGGGGCTAGCGGGAGGGCAGAATGAGCAGTTCTTC
CAWSVQGLAGGQNEQFF
>TRBD1|TRBJ1-1|-|TRBV7-9
TGTGCCAGCAGCTTGACAGGGGGAGGGGACACTGAAGCTTTCTTT
CASSLTGGGDTEAFF
>TRBD2|TRBJ2-3|-|TRBV19
TGTGCCAGTAGTATAAGGTCGGCGGGAGTAAGCACAGATACGCAGTATTTT
CASSIRSAGVSTDTQYF
>-|TRBJ1-2|-|TRBV6-5
TGTGCCAGCAGTACTGGGGGGGCTCCCAACTATGGCTACACCTTC
CASSTGGAPNYGYTF
>-|TRBJ1-1|-|TRBV27
TGTGCCAGCAGTTTCGGGCAGGGTCTGAACACTGAAGCTTTCTTT
CASSFGQGLNTEAFF
>-|TRBJ2-7|-|TRBV6-5
TGTGCCAGCAGTTACAGGGGGTCCACCTACGAGCAGTACTTC
CASSYRGSTYEQYF
>-|TRBJ1-1|-|TRBV28
TGTGCCAGCACCAGGGTCACTGAAGCTTTCTTT
CASTRVTEAFF
>-|TRBJ2-3|-|TRBV4-2
TGTGCCAGCAGCCAAGAAATCGGGGTGAGGGATACGCAGTATTTT
CASSQEIGVRDTQYF
>-|TRBJ2-2|-|TRBV28
TGTGCCAGCAGTTTAAGGGGGACCGGGGAGCTGTTTTTT
CASSLRGTGELFF
>TRBD2|TRBJ2-7|-|TRBV4-2
TGTGCCAGCAGCCAAGATTGGCTAGCGGGAGGGGTCTACGAGCAGTACTTC
CASSQDWLAGGVYEQYF
>TRBD1|TRBJ1-2|-|TRBV29-1
TGCAGCGTTGCCGGACAGGGTAGTGGCTACACCTTC
CSVAGQGSGYTF
>TRBD2|TRBJ2-5|-|TRBV29-1
TGCAGCGTTGGCCGGGGGGAAGAGACCCAGTACTTC
CSVGRGEETQYF
>-|TRBJ2-5|-|TRBV5-6
TGTGCCAGCAGCCAACGACAGTTCCAAGAGACCCAGTACTTC
CASSQRQFQETQYF
>-|TRBJ2-5|-|TRBV29-1
TGCAGCGTTGAAGATCGGTTGACAGCCCAAGAGACCCAGTACTTC
CSVEDRLTAQETQYF
>TRBD1|TRBJ2-5|-|TRBV7-9
TGTGCCAGCAGCTTAGGAGGGACAGGGATGGAGACCCAGTACTTC
CASSLGGTGMETQYF
>-|TRBJ2-7|-|TRBV5-8
TGTGCCAGCAGCTTCTTAGGTCACTACGAGCAGTACTTC
CASSFLGHYEQYF
>TRBD2|TRBJ2-1|-|TRBV9
TGTGCCAGCAGCGTAGCTTCCCAGCGGGACCTGTTCTTC
CASSVASQRDLFF